These 6 T cell receptor beta chains originate from one sample sequenced in a study of T-cell reconstitution after alpha-beta-depleted transplantation in children. Unique molecular identifiers were incorporated during preparation of the TCRbeta library. TCRdb itself ran the PCR reads through MiXCR, one entry per CDR3 protein. The top ten hold 13% to 15% of the sample, which has about 580,000 distinct CDR3 sequences, under 30% seen once. The input for sequencing was PBMCs, mostly from graft donor cells, taken 360 days after TCRalphabeta/CD19-depleted stem cell transplant. The receptor set was obtained from a boy under three years old who had a stem cell transplant for acute myeloid leukemia, so the T cells may come from the graft donor.

In this sample, this clonotype turned up many times. This chain connects TRBV6-5 to TRBJ1-2; 9 bases agree with TRBD1. The CDR3 extends over 14 amino acids. Germline CDR1 MNHEY, CDR2 SVGAGI. With 6 bases clipped from V and 5 bases from J, the junction kept 7 bases outside the gene matches. Here the CDR3 reads CASRPGQGPYGYTF. Written as DNA, the CDR3 is TGTGCCAGCAGGCCGGGACAGGGACCTTATGGCTACACCTTC.

This clonotype was found a few times. This chain joins TRBV6-1 and TRBJ2-3; D is unclear. Per the germline V gene, CDR1 is MNHNS and CDR2 is SASEGT. V lost 6 bases to trimming and J lost 3 bases, with 16 bases between them. There are 15 residues in the CDR3. In DNA form, the CDR3 reads TGTGCCAGCAGCTCCGGGTCCCCAAGGACAGATACGCAGTATTTT. As protein: CASSSGSPRTDTQYF.

This clonotype was seen a few times. The chain uses TRBV6-5 and TRBJ1-6; no clear D gene. Trimming cost V 0 bases and J 7 bases, with 13 bases left between them. Per the germline V gene, CDR1 is MNHEY and CDR2 is SVGAGI. CDR3 length: 16 residues. The CDR3 here is CASSYSTAGANSPLHF. CDR3 nucleotides: TGTGCCAGCAGTTACTCGACGGCAGGCGCGAATTCACCCCTCCACTTT.

The chain recombines TRBV4-1 with TRBJ2-2, with D perhaps matching TRBD1 (7 bases). Germline V CDR1 and CDR2: MGHRA, YSYEKL. V was cut by 5 bases and J by 5 bases, with 21 bases left in between. CDR3 length equals 17 residues. The CDR3 spells CASSERDNRGGTGELFF. The CDR3 nucleotides read TGCGCCAGCAGCGAAAGGGATAACAGGGGAGGAACCGGGGAGCTGTTTTTT.

This clonotype was picked up many times. This chain joins TRBV5-1 and TRBJ2-2, with TRBD1 as a possible D gene (6 bases). V dropped 0 bases and J dropped 2 bases, with 14 bases sitting between them. The germline CDR1 and CDR2 sequences are SGHRS and YFSETQ. The CDR3 totals 17 residues. The CDR3 DNA follows: TGCGCCAGCAGCTTGGCCGACTGGACAGCAAACACCGGGGAGCTGTTTTTT. Translation gives CASSLADWTANTGELFF.

This clonotype was recorded a few times. This rearrangement joins TRBV29-1 to TRBJ2-7; D may be TRBD2 (7 bases). Deletions cut 4 bases from V and 1 base from J, with 11 bases between. This CDR3 is built from 13 residues. Germline loops: CDR1 SQVTM, CDR2 ANQGSEA. The CDR3 loop is CSVGGGPSYEQYF. The CDR3 DNA follows: TGCAGCGTTGGGGGGGGGCCGTCCTACGAGCAGTACTTC.